Following are 17 T cell receptor beta chains from one sample sequenced in a study of blood T cell repertoires in COVID-19. Sequencing was performed with immunoSEQ multiplex PCR; in TCRdb, only in-frame clones are kept and a portion is missing. The data contain approximately 130,000 clones, 75% to 90% of them singletons. Sequenced material: PBMCs or T cells enriched from blood (not recorded which). The receptors come from a woman aged 45-59 years who had recovered from COVID-19.

This rearrangement joins TRBV5-6 to TRBJ2-7; a possible D gene is TRBD1 (5 bases). The germline gives CDR1 SGHDT, CDR2 YYEEEE. V was clipped by 2 bases and J by 3 bases, with 9 bases between them. The CDR3 contains 13 residues. The CDR3 coding sequence is TGTGCCAGCAGCTTAGCAGGGATCTACGAGCAGTACTTC. Protein product: CASSLAGIYEQYF.

The V gene is TRBV2, the J gene TRBJ2-7; 7 bases map to TRBD2. Germline lookup yields CDR1 SNHLY and CDR2 FYNNEI. V lost 7 bases to trimming and J lost 6 bases; unmatched junction nucleotides: 15. CDR3 length: 15 amino acids. The CDR3, as DNA: TGTGCCAGCATTTACCCCCCGGGAGGCAGAGGCGAGCAGTACTTC. Encoded protein: CASIYPPGGRGEQYF.

J is TRBJ1-2 and V is TRBV3-1 (or the pseudogene TRBV3-2); D uncertain. The germline gives CDR1 LGHDT, CDR2 YNNKEL (reference sequence). The CDR3 runs to 14 residues. The ends were cut back, 7 bases at V and 4 bases at J, with 16 bases in the middle. The DNA of the CDR3 is TGTGCCAGCACCCGTTCCCAGTCCACCTATGGCTACACCTTC. As protein: CASTRSQSTYGYTF.

The chain carries TRBV4-1 and TRBJ1-2, with D possibly matching TRBD1 (6 bases). This CDR3 is 15 amino acids long. V lost 4 bases and J 4 bases, leaving 16 bases between the germline ends. Germline lookup yields CDR1 MGHRA and CDR2 YSYEKL. The CDR3 sequence is CASSLGGGDFYGYTF. The CDR3 DNA follows: TGCGCCAGCAGCCTTGGAGGGGGGGATTTCTATGGCTACACCTTC.

The chain links TRBV5-8 to TRBJ2-7; D unclear. V lost 1 base, J lost 1 base, and 12 bases lay in between. The CDR3 loop spans 15 amino acids. Germline V gives CDR1 SGHTS, CDR2 YDEGEE. Here the CDR3 DNA reads TGTGCCAGCAGCTTGTACCGAGAGCCTTCCTACGAGCAGTACTTC. This encodes CASSLYREPSYEQYF.

This clone was seen only a few times. The V and J genes are TRBV5-6 and TRBJ2-7; TRBD2 matches at 11 bases. The CDR3 has 15 amino acids. CDR1 is SGHDT, CDR2 YYEEEE, per germline. J lost 2 bases, V lost 3 bases, and 4 bases had no gene match. The CDR3 sequence: CASSYLAGGTYEQYF. The CDR3 region has the DNA TGTGCCAGCAGCTATTTAGCGGGGGGGACCTACGAGCAGTACTTC.

The chain combines TRBV6-2 or TRBV6-3 with TRBJ2-3; 7 bases align to TRBD2. Unmatched junction bases numbered 7, after V lost 5 bases and J lost 14 bases. Germline-derived CDR1 and CDR2 are MNHEY and SVGEGT. The CDR3 has 11 residues. The CDR3 reads CASSDWTSLYF. For the CDR3, the DNA is TGTGCCAGCAGTGACTGGACTAGTTTGTATTTT.

The rearrangement uses TRBV19 and TRBJ2-2; 8 bases align to TRBD1. Unmatched junction bases numbered 2, after V lost 5 bases and J lost 0 bases. Looked up from germline, CDR1 is LNHDA and CDR2 is SQIVND (reference sequence). The CDR3 extends over 15 amino acids. CDR3 sequence reads: CASSPGQANTGELFF. The DNA for the CDR3 is TGTGCCAGTAGTCCGGGACAGGCGAACACCGGGGAGCTGTTTTTT. Together with reference TRBV19 and TRBJ2-2, the CDR3 gives the full variable domain: DGGITQSPKYLFRKEGQNVTLSCEQNLNHDAMYWYRQDPGQGLRLIYYSQIVNDFQKGDIAEGYSVSREKKESFPLTVTSAQKNPTAFYLCASSPGQANTGELFFGEGSRLTVL.

This chain joins TRBV4-3 and TRBJ2-5, with 8 bases lining up with TRBD2. CDR1 and CDR2 from the germline V gene are LGHNA and YSLEER. The CDR3 runs 15 residues. V shed 2 bases, J shed 2 bases, and the junction held 4 bases outside the gene matches. CDR3 amino acids: CASSQYGGEQETQYF. The CDR3 coding sequence is TGCGCCAGCAGCCAATACGGGGGGGAACAAGAGACCCAGTACTTC.

This chain links TRBV7-8 with TRBJ2-3; no clear D gene. Germline CDR1 SGHVS, CDR2 FQNEAQ. The CDR3 contains 14 residues. Trimming left V 5 bases short and J 2 bases short, with 11 bases between. The chain's CDR3 is CASSGYSNTDTQYF. For the CDR3, the DNA is TGTGCCAGCAGCGGGTACAGCAACACAGATACGCAGTATTTT.

CDR3 protein: CASIGTSGGELFF. CDR3 in DNA: TGCGCCAGCATCGGGACTAGCGGCGGGGAGCTGTTTTTT. The chain recombines TRBV5-1 with TRBJ2-2; 11 bases fit TRBD2. Germline assignment: CDR1 SGHRS and CDR2 YFSETQ. The CDR3 has 13 residues. Trimming at V came to 6 bases and at J to 7 bases, leaving 2 bases not matched to a gene.

The chain links TRBV29-1 to TRBJ2-7; 7 bases map to TRBD1. The CDR3 length is 14 residues. The trim removed 3 bases at V and 5 bases at J, leaving 10 bases unmatched. Germline V gives CDR1 SQVTM, CDR2 ANQGSEA. The CDR3, as DNA: TGCAGCGTTGAGTTGGCAGGGGGAATGAACGAGCAGTACTTC. Its protein is CSVELAGGMNEQYF.

This chain joins TRBV11-3 and TRBJ2-1; 8 nucleotides line up with TRBD1. The CDR3 length is 15 residues. Trimming took 5 bases from V and 2 from J; bases not matched to a gene: 5. CDR1 is SGHNT, CDR2 YENEEA, per germline. In DNA form, the CDR3 reads TGTGCCAGCAGCCAGCAGGGGGCACCCTACAATGAGCAGTTCTTC. Translating gives CASSQQGAPYNEQFF.

Only a few counts were recorded for this clone. The CDR3 DNA is TGCGCCAGCAGCGGGCAGGGGGAATCACCCCTCCACTTT. Translated: CASSGQGESPLHF. The chain couples TRBV10-2 to TRBJ1-6; TRBD1 agrees at 7 bases. Germline V lookup: CDR1 WSHSY, CDR2 SAAADI. This CDR3 contains 13 residues. V shed 6 bases, J shed 10 bases, and the junction held 6 bases outside the gene matches.

V usage is TRBV9 and J usage is TRBJ2-6, with 7 bases aligning to TRBD1. This CDR3 is built from 17 residues. J lost 2 bases, V lost 4 bases, and 9 bases had no gene match. CDR1 is SGDLS and CDR2 is YYNGEE in the germline V gene. CDR3 DNA: TGTGCCAGCAGCCCTCGACAGGGCGCGGCTGGGGCCAACGTCCTGACTTTC. Translated, it gives CASSPRQGAAGANVLTF.

The chain carries TRBV19 and TRBJ2-3; tentative D call: TRBD2 (6 bases). This CDR3 has 17 amino acids. V was cut by 3 bases and J by 1 base, with 17 bases left in between. The germline gives CDR1 LNHDA, CDR2 SQIVND (reference sequence). The CDR3 DNA sequence: TGTGCCAGTAGTATGTCGGGACTCACACCGGGCACAGATACGCAGTATTTT. Amino acid sequence: CASSMSGLTPGTDTQYF.

The genes are TRBV5-1 and TRBJ2-1, with D possibly TRBD2 on 5 matching bases. Trimming cost V 4 bases and J 7 bases, with 12 bases left between them. The germline CDR1 and CDR2 sequences are SGHRS and YFSETQ. The CDR3 is 13 residues long. Here the CDR3 DNA reads TGCGCCAGCAGCAGGGTGAGAGGGAATGAGCAGTTCTTC. Amino acid sequence: CASSRVRGNEQFF.